Below are 14 T cell receptor beta chains sequenced from a single sample in a study of blood T cell repertoires in COVID-19. Assay used: immunoSEQ multiplex PCR; TCRdb lists only in-frame clones, some missing. The profile covers fewer than 250,000 clones, with 80% to 95% appearing a single time and over 0.65% taken by the ten largest. The sequenced sample was peripheral blood. The receptors were gathered from a man aged 25-45 years with COVID-19, enrolled during active disease.

The gene calls are TRBV11-2 and TRBJ2-5, with 10 bases matching TRBD1. There are 17 residues in the CDR3. The junction had 13 bases not matched to a gene; V was cut back by 2 bases and J by 7 bases. Germline CDR1 reads SGHAT; CDR2 reads FQNNGV. The CDR3 nucleotides are TGTGCCAGCAGCTTAAATACCCGGACAGGGGGGATTGGGACCCAGTACTTC. Its translation: CASSLNTRTGGIGTQYF.

V is TRBV27 and J is TRBJ2-3, with TRBD1 identical over 8 bases. The CDR3 extends over 15 amino acids. Trimming took 6 bases from V and 0 from J; bases not matched to a gene: 5. Germline V lookup: CDR1 MNHEY, CDR2 SMNVEV (reference sequence). The CDR3 bases are TGTGCCAGCAGCCGGACAGGGTGGAGCACAGATACGCAGTATTTT. It codes for CASSRTGWSTDTQYF.

The chain links TRBV19 to TRBJ1-1; 7 nucleotides align to TRBD1. With 7 bases clipped from V and 0 bases from J, the junction kept 8 bases outside the gene matches. The CDR3 length is 15 residues. Germline V gene lookup returns CDR1 LNHDA and CDR2 SQIVND (reference sequence). The CDR3 loop is CASTPGTALNTEAFF. CDR3 DNA sequence: TGTGCCAGTACCCCAGGGACAGCCTTGAACACTGAAGCTTTCTTT.

Turning to this clone: Other DNA sequences in this sample translate to the same CDR3. V and J are TRBV18 and TRBJ1-4, with TRBD1 as a possible D gene (6 bases). Trimming pared 3 bases from V and 6 bases from J, leaving 8 bases between. Per the germline V gene, CDR1 is KGHSH and CDR2 is LQKENI. The CDR3 has 13 amino acids. The chain's CDR3 is CASSPRTDEKLFF. In DNA form, the CDR3 reads TGTGCCAGCTCACCCAGGACAGATGAAAAACTGTTTTTT.

CDR3 residues: CASSLPLGIGQGEEKLFF. DNA for the CDR3: TGTGCCAGCAGCCTACCGTTAGGGATTGGGCAGGGCGAAGAAAAACTGTTTTTT. The chain combines TRBV7-9 with TRBJ1-4; D is perhaps TRBD1 (5 bases). Germline lookup yields CDR1 SEHNR and CDR2 FQNEAQ (reference sequence). V dropped 5 bases and J dropped 8 bases, with 27 bases sitting between them. The CDR3 sequence is 18 residues long.

V and J are TRBV5-1 and TRBJ1-1, with 9 bases that match TRBD1. CDR3 length: 15 residues. Looked up from germline, CDR1 is SGHRS and CDR2 is YFSETQ. Germline trimming cut 3 bases from V and 3 bases from J; bases unmatched to any gene: 6. The chain's CDR3 is CASSSQGATDTEAFF. The DNA for the CDR3 is TGCGCCAGCAGCTCACAGGGGGCAACTGACACTGAAGCTTTCTTT.

CDR3 coding DNA: TGCGCCAGCAGCTTGACGGGGACAGGGTTGTACACTGAAGCTTTCTTT. This encodes CASSLTGTGLYTEAFF. The rearrangement joins TRBV5-1 to TRBJ1-1; 9 nucleotides align to TRBD1. V dropped 1 base and J dropped 3; count of bases not matched to a gene: 7. The CDR3 runs 16 residues. In germline, CDR1 is SGHRS, CDR2 YFSETQ.

The chain uses TRBV10-3 and TRBJ2-1, with D maybe TRBD1 (5 bases). Germline V CDR1 and CDR2: ENHRY, SYGVKD. V was shortened by 3 bases and J by 5 bases, with 5 bases between the two germline ends. There are 12 residues in the CDR3. CDR3 amino acids: CAISDRDNEQFF. The DNA of the CDR3 is TGTGCCATCAGTGACAGGGACAATGAGCAGTTCTTC.

The chain employs TRBV6-1 and TRBJ2-2; 7 positions match TRBD2. The CDR3 loop spans 15 amino acids. The V gene's germline CDR1 is MNHNS and CDR2 SASEGT. J was trimmed by 4 bases and V by 3 bases; bases with no gene match: 5. In nucleotides, the CDR3 is TGTGCCAGCAGTGAGGCCCGGGGGGTCACCGGGGAGCTGTTTTTT. Translation: CASSEARGVTGELFF.

This clone was observed a single time. V is TRBV27 and J is TRBJ1-2; the match to TRBD1 covers 8 bases. Per germline, CDR1 MNHEY and CDR2 SMNVEV (reference sequence). The ends lost 8 bases at V and 6 bases at J; junction bases unmatched: 14. The CDR3 consists of 15 residues. DNA for the CDR3: TGTGCCAGCTCTCACTCGCAGGACAGGGTACATGGCTACACCTTC. This codes for CASSHSQDRVHGYTF.

The table lists this clone with a count of one. The CDR3: CASSLWAGGTDTQYF. CDR3 bases: TGTGCCAGCAGTTTATGGGCAGGGGGCACAGATACGCAGTATTTT. V and J are TRBV27 and TRBJ2-3, with D perhaps TRBD1 (6 bases). The CDR3 covers 15 residues. CDR1 MNHEY and CDR2 SMNVEV come from the germline V gene (reference sequence). V was shortened by 1 base and J by 1 base, with 9 bases between the two germline ends.

The J gene is TRBJ1-2, the V gene TRBV6-5; weak D call: TRBD1 (5 bases). In germline, CDR1 is MNHEY, CDR2 SVGAGI. CDR3 length: 14 residues. Trimming pared 5 bases from V and 4 bases from J, leaving 14 bases between. The CDR3 nucleotides read TGTGCCAGCAGTATAGGGGTAGTCGGCTATGGCTACACCTTC. Its protein is CASSIGVVGYGYTF.

The chain combines TRBV4-2 with TRBJ1-3, with D unresolved. The CDR3 loop spans 16 amino acids. Germline assignment: CDR1 LGHNA and CDR2 YNFKEQ. V shed 0 bases and J shed 0 bases, with 9 bases lying between them. Here the CDR3 reads CASSQDQAGSGNTIYF. CDR3 DNA: TGTGCCAGCAGCCAAGATCAGGCTGGCTCTGGAAACACCATATATTTT.

The rearrangement joins TRBV9 to TRBJ2-5; 7 bases match TRBD2. Germline V gene sequence: CDR1 SGDLS, CDR2 YYNGEE. This CDR3 has 14 residues. J lost 3 bases, V lost 3 bases, and 5 bases had no gene match. The CDR3 sequence: CASSGYRGEETQYF. The CDR3 bases are TGTGCCAGCAGCGGGTACCGGGGGGAAGAGACCCAGTACTTC. Based on the CDR3 plus reference TRBV9 and TRBJ2-5, the full variable domain is DSGVTQTPKHLITATGQRVTLRCSPRSGDLSVYWYQQSLDQGLQFLIQYYNGEERAKGNILERFSAQQFPDLHSELNLSSLELGDSALYFCASSGYRGEETQYFGPGTRLLVL.